Listed below are T cell receptor beta chains from one sample, sequenced in a study of cytomegalovirus exposure and HLA in healthy donors. Only in-frame clones appear in the TCRdb table, and some are missing; sequencing was by immunoSEQ multiplex PCR. Of about 98,000 clones listed, around 80% are singletons. Sequenced: PBMCs. These receptors were taken from a man aged 40-49 years in good health and CMV-seronegative. CDR3s include the opening cysteine and the closing phenylalanine or tryptophan. The order of the fields is J gene, clone size, D gene, V gene, CDR3 protein, CDR3 DNA. The D gene is left open where the match is weak. Size is stated for part of the rows, as once, few or many counts, or as a class when the clone is expanded.

TRBJ1-1	.	TRBD1	TRBV14	CASSQAQTGLMNTEAFF	TGTGCCAGCAGCCAGGCTCAGACAGGGCTCATGAACACTGAAGCTTTCTTT
TRBJ2-7	.	.	TRBV6-1	CASSEEVGGEQYF	TGTGCCAGCAGTGAAGAAGTAGGCGGCGAGCAGTACTTC
TRBJ1-2	.	.	TRBV6-5	CASSWRDQGIKGYTF	TGTGCCAGCAGTTGGCGGGACCAGGGAATTAAAGGCTACACCTTC
TRBJ1-5	.	.	TRBV6-5	CASRAAPNQPQHF	TGTGCCAGCAGGGCGGCCCCCAATCAGCCCCAGCATTTT
TRBJ1-1	.	TRBD1	TRBV6-6	CASTTGENTEAFF	TGTGCCAGCACCACAGGGGAGAACACTGAAGCTTTCTTT
TRBJ2-7	medium-sized	.	TRBV29-1	CSVEDRQTAYEQYF	TGCAGCGTTGAAGATCGGCAGACAGCCTACGAGCAGTACTTC
TRBJ1-5	.	.	TRBV19	CASRGRGQQPQHF	TGTGCCAGTAGGGGCAGGGGACAACAGCCCCAGCATTTT
TRBJ2-3	.	.	TRBV4-3	CASSQEANWREQYF	TGCGCCAGCAGCCAAGAGGCGAACTGGAGGGAGCAGTATTTT
TRBJ2-7	.	TRBD2	TRBV4-3	CASSQDSGGVSYEQYF	TGCGCCAGCAGCCAAGATTCGGGGGGAGTATCCTACGAGCAGTACTTC
TRBJ2-2	.	TRBD2	TRBV5-1	CASEQAGGLSRELFF	TGCGCCAGCGAACAGGCGGGGGGTCTTAGCCGGGAGCTGTTTTTT
TRBJ2-7	.	.	TRBV5-1	CASRGIYEQYF	TGCGCCAGCCGCGGAATTTACGAGCAGTACTTC
TRBJ1-1	.	.	TRBV2	CASSEEQNTEAFF	TGTGCCAGCAGTGAAGAACAAAACACTGAAGCTTTCTTT
TRBJ1-3	.	.	TRBV29-1	CSVGMGGSSGNTIYF	TGCAGCGTTGGCATGGGGGGAAGCTCTGGAAACACCATATATTTT
TRBJ1-3	.	.	TRBV10-3	CAISRTEDSGNTIYF	TGTGCCATCAGTAGGACGGAGGACTCTGGAAACACCATATATTTT
TRBJ2-1	.	.	TRBV7-9	CASSQGGLAGSYNEQFF	TGTGCCAGCAGCCAGGGGGGCCTAGCGGGCTCCTACAATGAGCAGTTCTTC
TRBJ1-3	.	.	TRBV4-1	CASSQGTSGGNTIYF	TGCGCCAGCAGCCAAGGGACTTCGGGTGGAAACACCATATATTTT
TRBJ2-1	.	.	TRBV14	CASSQGPLSDEQFF	TGTGCCAGCAGCCAAGGTCCCCTCTCCGATGAGCAGTTCTTC
TRBJ2-5	.	.	TRBV5-6	CASSLVGTSSGDQYF	TGTGCCAGCAGCTTGGTTGGGACATCAAGTGGCGACCAGTACTTC
TRBJ1-2	.	.	TRBV6-1	CASSRTESYGYTF	TGTGCCAGCAGTAGAACAGAATCCTATGGCTACACCTTC
TRBJ2-7	.	.	TRBV11-1	CASSLSGTYEQYF	TGTGCCAGCAGCTTATCAGGAACCTACGAGCAGTACTTC